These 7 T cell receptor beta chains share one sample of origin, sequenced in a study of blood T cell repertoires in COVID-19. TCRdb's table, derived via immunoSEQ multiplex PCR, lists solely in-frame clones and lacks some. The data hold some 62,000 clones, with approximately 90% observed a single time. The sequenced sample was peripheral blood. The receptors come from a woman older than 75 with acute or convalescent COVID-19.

Here the CDR3 DNA reads TGTGCCACCAGTGATAGCGGGAGGGGACACAATGAGCAGTTCTTC. Its translation: CATSDSGRGHNEQFF. This sequence joins TRBV24-1 and TRBJ2-1; TRBD2 aligns across 10 bases. Germline values: CDR1 KGHDR, CDR2 SFDVKD. Trimming at V came to 3 bases and at J to 5 bases, leaving 3 bases not matched to a gene. The CDR3 contains 15 residues.

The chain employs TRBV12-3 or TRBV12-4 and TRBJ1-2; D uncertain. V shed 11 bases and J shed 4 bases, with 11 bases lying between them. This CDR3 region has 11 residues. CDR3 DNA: TGTGCCGCTAGAGTGGGCTATGGCTACACCTTC. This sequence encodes CAARVGYGYTF.

The CDR3 region is CASSQLRDRGVSAEAFF. In nucleotides, the CDR3 is TGTGCCAGCAGCCAACTCCGGGACAGGGGGGTTTCGGCTGAAGCTTTCTTT. This rearrangement joins TRBV6-2 or TRBV6-3 to TRBJ1-1; TRBD1 aligns across 11 bases. V gave up 6 bases and J gave up 6 bases; unmatched junction bases: 15. CDR1 is MNHEY, CDR2 SVGEGT, per germline. This CDR3 has 17 residues.

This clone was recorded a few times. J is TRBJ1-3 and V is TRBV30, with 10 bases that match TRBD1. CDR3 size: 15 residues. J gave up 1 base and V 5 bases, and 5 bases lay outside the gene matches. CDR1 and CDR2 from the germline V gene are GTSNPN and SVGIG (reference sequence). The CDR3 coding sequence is TGTGCCTGGGACAGGGGGCGATTGTCTGGAAACACCATATATTTT. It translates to CAWDRGRLSGNTIYF.

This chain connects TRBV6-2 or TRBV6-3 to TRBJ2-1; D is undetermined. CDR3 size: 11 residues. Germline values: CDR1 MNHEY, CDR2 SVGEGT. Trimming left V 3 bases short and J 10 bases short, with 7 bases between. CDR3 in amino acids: CASSYPGEQFF. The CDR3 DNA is TGTGCCAGCAGTTATCCCGGGGAGCAGTTCTTC.

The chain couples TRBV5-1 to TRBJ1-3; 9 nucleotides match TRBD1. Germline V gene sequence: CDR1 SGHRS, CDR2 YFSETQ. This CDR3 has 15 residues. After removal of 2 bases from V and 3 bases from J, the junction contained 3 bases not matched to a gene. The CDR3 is CASSLDRGDGNTIYF. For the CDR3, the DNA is TGCGCCAGCAGCTTAGACAGGGGGGATGGAAACACCATATATTTT.

CDR3 in DNA: TGTGCCAGCAGTGAAGGTTCCGGGACAGGGGGCGGCTACACCTTC. Translating gives CASSEGSGTGGGYTF. The rearrangement joins TRBV6-1 to TRBJ1-2, with 12 bases that match TRBD1. This CDR3 has 15 residues. Germline assignment: CDR1 MNHNS and CDR2 SASEGT. Losses at the gene ends were 1 base for V and 8 bases for J; bases not matched to a gene: 5.